The next 25 T cell receptor beta chains were all read from a single sample in a study of Graves' ophthalmopathy and Graves' hyperthyroidism. RNA transcripts were the template, and TCR beta CDR3 regions were amplified from them. The workflow started with a first-round RT-PCR run with HTBI primers and then moved on to a second-round multiplex PCR. In TCRdb, the multiplex PCR reads were re-called with MiXCR into one record per CDR3 protein. The data hold roughly 610,000 distinct CDR3 sequences, with 20% to 25% observed a single time. The material sequenced was peripheral blood. These TCRs come from a woman between 18 and 29 years old with stable Graves' hyperthyroidism. Some clones in this sample may be carry-over from other donors' samples.

This clonotype was counted a few times. The rearrangement joins TRBV29-1 to TRBJ1-5, with D uncertain. Trimming removed 4 bases at V and 0 bases at J, with 16 bases between. The CDR3 is made up of 16 amino acids. Germline CDR1 reads SQVTM; CDR2 reads ANQGSEA. The CDR3 region has the DNA TGCAGCGTTGGGGTAACCCGCGTCTATAGCAATCAGCCCCAGCATTTT. Its protein is CSVGVTRVYSNQPQHF.

This clonotype was seen at least ten times. Sequence at one end of the junction differs from germline and may be a read error. The V call is TRBV15, the J call TRBJ1-1; possibly TRBD1 for D (6 bases). Germline V lookup: CDR1 LNHNV, CDR2 YYDKDF (reference sequence). There are 14 residues in the CDR3. CDR3 loop: CATSLGGQNTGAFF. The CDR3 DNA reads TGTGCCACCAGCCTGGGGGGGCAGAACACTGGAGCTTTCTTT.

This clonotype was counted at least ten times. V gene TRBV10-3 combines with J gene TRBJ1-6, with D tentatively TRBD1 (6 bases). Trimming left V 6 bases short and J 0 bases short, with 12 bases between. The CDR3 is 16 residues long. Per germline, CDR1 ENHRY and CDR2 SYGVKD. CDR3 amino acids: CAISSDSYSYNSPLHF. As DNA, the CDR3 is TGTGCCATCAGCTCGGACAGCTACTCCTATAATTCACCCCTCCACTTT.

This chain joins TRBV20-1 and TRBJ2-7; 14 nucleotides line up with TRBD2. J was trimmed by 11 bases and V by 3 bases; bases with no gene match: 9. CDR3 size: 14 residues. The germline CDR1 and CDR2 sequences are DFQATT and SNEGSKA (reference sequence). The CDR3 loop is CSARTGTSGSSEYF. CDR3 sequence (DNA): TGCAGTGCTAGGACCGGGACTAGCGGGAGTTCAGAGTACTTC.

This clonotype was seen many times. The rearrangement joins TRBV7-8 to TRBJ1-6; D is undetermined. Germline V gives CDR1 SGHVS, CDR2 FQNEAQ. This CDR3 has 15 amino acids. Trimming took off 1 base at V and 9 bases at J, with 13 bases between the two ends. Here the CDR3 reads CASSLVRPESSPLHF. The CDR3 DNA sequence: TGTGCCAGCAGCTTAGTTCGGCCAGAATCTTCACCCCTCCACTTT. Looking up the rest from reference TRBV7-8 and TRBJ1-6 gives the full variable domain: GAGVSQSPRYKVAKRGQDVALRCDPISGHVSLFWYQQALGQGPEFLTYFQNEAQLDKSGLPSDRFFAERPEGSVSTLKIQRTQQEDSAVYLCASSLVRPESSPLHFGNGTRLTVT.

V usage is TRBV12-3 or TRBV12-4 and J usage is TRBJ1-1, with D unclear. Between the trimmed V and J ends, which lost 8 bases and 5 bases, there was a span of 6 bases. This CDR3 has 10 residues. The CDR3 nucleotides are TGTGCCAGCGGTCTTACTGAAGCTTTCTTT. It is translated as CASGLTEAFF.

Many counts were recorded for this clonotype. This sequence joins TRBV12-3 or TRBV12-4 and TRBJ1-1, with a possible D match to TRBD1 (5 bases). The CDR3 is 13 amino acids. Trimming cost V 9 bases and J 4 bases, with 15 bases left between them. This CDR3 reads CASGGGLGTEAFF. The CDR3 region has the DNA TGTGCCAGTGGGGGGGGGTTGGGCACTGAAGCTTTCTTT.

This chain uses TRBV2 with TRBJ2-5; possible D gene TRBD2, 6 bases. Germline CDR1 SNHLY, CDR2 FYNNEI. The CDR3 totals 13 residues. The V end was cut by 3 bases, the J end by 5 bases, with 10 bases between. The CDR3 loop reads CASSEEGWETQYF. CDR3 coding DNA: TGTGCCAGCAGTGAGGAGGGATGGGAGACCCAGTACTTC.

There are many counts of this clonotype. The chain has TRBV25-1 and TRBJ2-7; 8 bases line up with TRBD1. V lost 1 base to trimming and J lost 6 bases; unmatched junction nucleotides: 8. This CDR3 region has 15 residues. The germline gives CDR1 MGHDK, CDR2 SYGVNS. This CDR3 is CASSEWTGRSGEQYF. For the CDR3, the DNA is TGTGCCAGCAGTGAATGGACAGGGCGATCTGGCGAGCAGTACTTC.

The gene calls are TRBV2 and TRBJ2-7; D gene ambiguous. Germline assignment: CDR1 SNHLY and CDR2 FYNNEI. There are 11 residues in the CDR3. V shed 8 bases and J shed 4 bases, with 9 bases lying between them. The CDR3 is CASAMGYEQYF. CDR3 coding DNA: TGTGCCAGCGCCATGGGTTACGAGCAGTACTTC.

This clonotype was recorded at least ten times. This rearrangement joins TRBV6-5 to TRBJ2-7; perhaps TRBD2 as D (7 bases). The CDR3 spans 15 residues. The ends were cut back, 11 bases at V and 0 bases at J, with 20 bases in the middle. CDR1 and CDR2 from the germline V gene are MNHEY and SVGAGI. Here the CDR3 DNA reads TGTGCCGGAGCTTCGGGGGGCCACCGCTCCTACGAGCAGTACTTC. It specifies CAGASGGHRSYEQYF.

This clonotype was observed many times. The CDR3 nucleotides are TGTGCCAGTAGCCCCCTCAGGGGGCAGGTCGGTGAGACCCAGTACTTC. Translated, it gives CASSPLRGQVGETQYF. J is TRBJ2-5 and V is TRBV19; TRBD1 matches 8 bases. The germline V gene has CDR1 LNHDA and CDR2 SQIVND (reference sequence). J was trimmed by 5 bases and V by 6 bases; bases with no gene match: 14. The CDR3 is 16 amino acids.

Only a few counts were recorded for this clonotype. The chain has TRBV6-5 and TRBJ2-5; D is possibly TRBD1 or TRBD2 (6 bases each). V was pared by 4 bases and J by 5 bases, with 17 bases between. Germline CDR1 reads MNHEY; CDR2 reads SVGAGI. The CDR3 consists of 15 residues. The CDR3 reads CASSSRPGARETQYF. In DNA, the CDR3 is TGTGCCAGCAGTTCCAGACCGGGGGCCAGGGAGACCCAGTACTTC.

This clonotype was counted many times. The V gene is TRBV3-1, the J gene TRBJ1-1, with TRBD1 identical over 8 bases. Germline V gene data show CDR1 as LGHDT and CDR2 as YNNKEL (reference sequence). V trimming: 0 bases; J trimming: 6 bases; junction bases outside the gene matches: 3. The CDR3 is 14 amino acids. The CDR3 protein is CASSQEQGVSEAFF. CDR3 nucleotide sequence: TGTGCCAGCAGCCAAGAACAGGGGGTCTCTGAAGCTTTCTTT. Full variable domain (rest looked up from reference TRBV3-1 and TRBJ1-1): DTAVSQTPKYLVTQMGNDKSIKCEQNLGHDTMYWYKQDSKKFLKIMFSYNNKELIINETVPNRFSPKSPDKAHLNLHINSLELGDSAVYFCASSQEQGVSEAFFGQGTRLTVV.

Many counts were recorded for this clonotype. The chain recombines TRBV20-1 with TRBJ1-1; D gene uncertain. Trimming took 2 bases from V and 1 from J, leaving 8 bases between them. Germline V gene lookup returns CDR1 DFQATT and CDR2 SNEGSKA (reference sequence). The CDR3 covers 13 residues. The CDR3 DNA reads as TGCAGTGCTAGACCACGCCCGAACACTGAAGCTTTCTTT. It is translated as CSARPRPNTEAFF.

The chain couples TRBV12-3 or TRBV12-4 to TRBJ2-7, with TRBD1 matching over 8 bases. This CDR3 has 17 residues. The ends lost 4 bases at V and 2 bases at J; junction bases unmatched: 13. The CDR3 spells CASSSLPTGVLTYEQYF. The CDR3 DNA sequence: TGTGCCAGCAGTTCCCTACCGACAGGGGTATTAACCTACGAGCAGTACTTC.

The chain joins TRBV24-1 to TRBJ1-1; 7 nucleotides match TRBD1. CDR1 and CDR2 (germline): KGHDR, SFDVKD. CDR3 length equals 19 residues. Trimming took 1 base from V and 1 from J; bases not matched to a gene: 14. This chain's CDR3 is CATSDLREGAKMENTEAFF. The CDR3 DNA follows: TGTGCCACCAGTGATTTACGGGAGGGGGCAAAAATGGAGAACACTGAAGCTTTCTTT.

This clonotype came up many times. V is TRBV10-2 and J is TRBJ1-1; tentatively, D is TRBD1 (6 bases). Trimming stripped 4 bases from V and 1 base from J, with 10 bases between. CDR1 is WSHSY, CDR2 SAAADI, per germline. CDR3 length equals 14 residues. The CDR3 DNA follows: TGCGCCAGCAGTGGTGACAGGTGGAACACTGAAGCTTTCTTT. Translating gives CASSGDRWNTEAFF.

Many counts were recorded for this clonotype. V gene TRBV12-3 or TRBV12-4 combines with J gene TRBJ2-7; 9 positions agree with TRBD1. The CDR3 loop spans 15 amino acids. The trim removed 6 bases at V and 0 bases at J, leaving 6 bases unmatched. CDR3 DNA: TGTGCCAGCAGAAACGACAGGGGGAGCTCCTACGAGCAGTACTTC. Amino acids: CASRNDRGSSYEQYF.

This clonotype was seen repeatedly, ten times or more. The chain is built from TRBV18 and TRBJ1-5, with a possible D match to TRBD1 (6 bases). Between the trimmed V and J ends, which lost 2 bases and 3 bases, there was a span of 11 bases. This CDR3 contains 15 residues. The V gene's germline CDR1 is KGHSH and CDR2 LQKENI. DNA for the CDR3: TGTGCCAGCTCACCATTACAGGGAGACAATCAGCCCCAGCATTTT. Its protein is CASSPLQGDNQPQHF.

At least ten counts were recorded for this clonotype. V and J are TRBV30 and TRBJ2-2; 8 nucleotides agree with TRBD1. Per germline, CDR1 GTSNPN and CDR2 SVGIG (reference sequence). This CDR3 spans 17 amino acids. Trimming at V came to 4 bases and at J to 0 bases, leaving 10 bases not matched to a gene. For the CDR3, the DNA is TGTGCCTGGATCGACAGTTACAGGGGGACGAACACCGGGGAGCTGTTTTTT. This codes for CAWIDSYRGTNTGELFF.

This clonotype came up many times. The rearrangement uses TRBV19 and TRBJ2-2; TRBD1 agrees at 7 bases. V was clipped by 10 bases and J by 5 bases; unmatched bases: 10. In germline, CDR1 is LNHDA, CDR2 SQIVND (reference sequence). The CDR3 is made up of 14 amino acids. CDR3 amino acids: CATSRQGGTGELFF. The CDR3 nucleotides read TGTGCCACCTCCCGACAGGGCGGGACCGGGGAGCTGTTTTTT.

In its sample, this clonotype was seen many times. This sequence joins TRBV7-3 and TRBJ1-1, with 7 bases matching TRBD1. The V gene's germline CDR1 is SGHTA and CDR2 FQGTGA. Losses at the gene ends were 2 bases for V and 9 bases for J; bases not matched to a gene: 9. The CDR3 covers 14 residues. CDR3 amino acids: CASSLEDRDSKAFF. CDR3 sequence (DNA): TGTGCCAGCAGCTTAGAAGATCGGGACAGTAAAGCTTTCTTT.

This rearrangement joins TRBV12-3 or TRBV12-4 to TRBJ2-7, with D uncertain. This CDR3 is built from 11 residues. Trimming took 0 bases from V and 9 from J, leaving 6 bases between them. CDR3 region: CASSLAGGQYF. The DNA for the CDR3 is TGTGCCAGCAGTTTAGCTGGTGGGCAGTACTTC.

At least ten counts were recorded for this clonotype. The gene calls are TRBV12-3 or TRBV12-4 and TRBJ1-1; D is undetermined. The V and J ends lost 7 bases and 4 bases respectively, with 10 bases between them. CDR3 length equals 12 residues. The CDR3 DNA reads TGTGCCAGCAATCTGGGTATCACTGAAGCTTTCTTT. Translated, it gives CASNLGITEAFF.